A single TCR beta chain is shown here with its context. These data come from a study of blood T cell repertoires in COVID-19. Study information: Some COVID-19 samples were acute and others convalescent; all came from the United States, Italy and Spain. T cells, B-cell-depleted T cells, or PBMCs provided the cDNA or gDNA that served as material.

The CDR3 runs to 17 residues. The germline CDR1 and CDR2 sequences are SEHNR and FQNEAQ (reference sequence). The V segment lost 4 bases and the J segment 4 bases; nucleotides outside the gene matches: 6. Original methodology: Researchers report that nucleated cell counts were estimated from reference gene primer amplification. Here immunoSEQ multiplex PCR was the method, and the copy in TCRdb shows in-frame clones only, minus some. That table supplies the V and J calls and clone size; D and trimming were determined from the DNA. In the table there are more than 250,000 clones, approximately 86% of which are singletons.

The material sequenced was peripheral blood. The V and J genes are TRBV7-9 and TRBJ2-2; the match to TRBD2 covers 13 bases. This receptor was identified in a young woman who had recovered from COVID-19. CDR3 sequence reads: CASSSLAGGPGTGELFF. In nucleotides, the CDR3 is TGTGCCAGCAGCTCACTAGCGGGAGGGCCTGGCACCGGGGAGCTGTTTTTT.